Below, 4 T cell receptor beta chains from the same sample are listed, as sequenced in a study of cytomegalovirus exposure and HLA in healthy donors. PCR primers comprised 60 Vbeta and 13 Jbeta primers. The method was immunoSEQ multiplex PCR; TCRdb's version includes in-frame clones alone and lacks a portion of them. The sample records some 130,000 clones, around 80% being singletons. Sequencing used PBMCs. These receptors all come from a man aged 45 to 65 in good health and CMV-seronegative.

This chain links TRBV11-2 with TRBJ1-2, with D possibly TRBD1 on 5 matching bases. The CDR3 sequence is 12 residues long. Germline CDR1 SGHAT, CDR2 FQNNGV. Deletions cut 5 bases from V and 5 bases from J, with 9 bases between. The chain's CDR3 is CASSVSGYGYTF. Here the CDR3 DNA reads TGTGCCAGCAGCGTCTCAGGGTATGGCTACACCTTC. Based on the CDR3 plus reference TRBV11-2 and TRBJ1-2, the full variable domain is EAGVAQSPRYKIIEKRQSVAFWCNPISGHATLYWYQQILGQGPKLLIQFQNNGVVDDSQLPKDRFSAERLKGVDSTLKIQPAKLEDSAVYLCASSVSGYGYTFGSGTRLTVV.

The chain links TRBV5-1 to TRBJ1-2, with 7 bases that match TRBD1. Per germline, CDR1 SGHRS and CDR2 YFSETQ. V was clipped by 2 bases and J by 8 bases; unmatched bases: 9. The CDR3 length is 14 residues. CDR3 sequence (DNA): TGCGCCAGCAGCTTACCGACAGGGTTCGACGGCTACACCTTC. It is translated as CASSLPTGFDGYTF.

The genes are TRBV7-8 and TRBJ1-1; TRBD1 might be the D (6 bases). CDR3 length equals 14 residues. With 1 base removed from V and 2 bases from J, the gap between germline ends came to 8 bases. Germline-derived CDR1 and CDR2 are SGHVS and FQNEAQ. The CDR3 protein is CASSLGGGNTEAFF. The DNA for the CDR3 is TGTGCCAGCAGCTTAGGAGGGGGAAACACTGAAGCTTTCTTT. Supplemented by reference TRBV7-8 and TRBJ1-1, the full variable domain reads GAGVSQSPRYKVAKRGQDVALRCDPISGHVSLFWYQQALGQGPEFLTYFQNEAQLDKSGLPSDRFFAERPEGSVSTLKIQRTQQEDSAVYLCASSLGGGNTEAFFGQGTRLTVV.

On this clone: This sample includes further DNA sequences coding for the same CDR3. This sequence joins TRBV2 and TRBJ2-5; 7 bases are a match to TRBD1. The germline gives CDR1 SNHLY, CDR2 FYNNEI. There are 19 residues in the CDR3. With 0 bases clipped from V and 5 bases from J, the junction kept 18 bases outside the gene matches. The CDR3 coding sequence is TGTGCCAGCAGTGAAGCGCTTTTGAGTGAGGGGGCGAAATTTGAGACCCAGTACTTC. This translates into CASSEALLSEGAKFETQYF.